Below are 22 T cell receptor beta chains sequenced from a single sample in a study of T-cell memory formation after mild COVID-19. TCRdb recomputed calls from the 5' RACE reads with MiXCR, one row per CDR3 protein. Seen here are 470,000 or so distinct CDR3 sequences, roughly 18% observed once, and the top ten hold around 12%. What was sequenced was PBMCs or a T cell subset sorted from them (not recorded which). These TCRs come from an adult woman who had mild COVID-19 (a few samples of this study predate the infection). Cell type and time point are not known.

This clonotype was found a few times. The rearrangement links TRBV11-2 to TRBJ1-4; D remains ambiguous. The CDR3 sequence is 16 residues long. CDR1 is SGHAT and CDR2 is FQNNGV in the germline V gene. Trimming cost V 5 bases and J 0 bases, with 13 bases left between them. The CDR3 DNA reads as TGTGCCAGCAGCCTCACGTGGCCCGCAACTAATGAAAAACTGTTTTTT. Translated: CASSLTWPATNEKLFF.

This clonotype was seen at least ten times. The J gene is TRBJ2-1, the V gene TRBV7-2; tentative D call: TRBD2 (6 bases). Trimming cost V 1 base and J 0 bases, with 7 bases left between them. The CDR3 consists of 15 residues. Germline V gives CDR1 SGHTA, CDR2 FQGNSA. CDR3: CASSLVADSYNEQFF. The CDR3, as DNA: TGTGCCAGCAGCTTAGTAGCGGACTCCTACAATGAGCAGTTCTTC.

The chain couples TRBV5-5 to TRBJ1-4, with D uncertain. The germline gives CDR1 SGHKS, CDR2 YYEKEE (reference sequence). V was cut by 0 bases and J by 5 bases, with 11 bases left in between. The length of the CDR3 is 15 residues. The CDR3 loop reads CASSLAGVPNEKLFF. The CDR3 region has the DNA TGTGCCAGCAGCTTGGCCGGGGTGCCGAATGAAAAACTGTTTTTT.

The chain links TRBV20-1 to TRBJ1-2; maybe TRBD1 (5 bases). V was pared by 1 base and J by 12 bases, with 21 bases between. The CDR3 spans 14 residues. Germline CDR1 and CDR2: DFQATT and SNEGSKA (reference sequence). CDR3 DNA: TGCAGTGCTAGAGTAGCACAGGACCTCCCCGCTCACACCTTC. Its protein product is CSARVAQDLPAHTF.

This clonotype occurred a few times. The gene calls are TRBV24-1 and TRBJ2-3; TRBD2 aligns across 10 bases. The CDR3 spans 17 residues. The germline gives CDR1 KGHDR, CDR2 SFDVKD. V lost 0 bases and J lost 3; bases outside the gene matches: 5. CDR3 residues: CATSDLPSGGGTDTQYF. Here the CDR3 DNA reads TGTGCCACCAGTGATTTGCCGAGCGGGGGGGGTACAGATACGCAGTATTTT.

The chain links TRBV12-3 or TRBV12-4 to TRBJ1-2; tentatively, D is TRBD1 (6 bases). V was clipped by 3 bases and J by 6 bases, with 17 bases between them. This CDR3 spans 15 amino acids. The CDR3 is CASSFEGWNRDGYTF. The CDR3 DNA reads as TGTGCCAGCAGTTTTGAAGGGTGGAACAGGGATGGCTACACCTTC.

The chain employs TRBV1 and TRBJ1-1. TRBV1 is flagged as a pseudogene. This CDR3 has 17 residues. The CDR3 DNA follows: TGCACCAGCAGCCAAGATAAGGGCCCACCCATGAACACTGAAGCTTTCTTT. Protein sequence: CTSSQDKGPPMNTEAFF.

The chain couples TRBV9 to TRBJ1-3; TRBD1 matches at 7 bases. This CDR3 is built from 15 residues. Germline assignment: CDR1 SGDLS and CDR2 YYNGEE. V dropped 0 bases and J dropped 2; count of bases not matched to a gene: 2. This CDR3 reads CASSVATGAGNTIYF. In nucleotides, the CDR3 is TGTGCCAGCAGCGTAGCTACAGGGGCTGGAAACACCATATATTTT.

This clonotype occurred many times. The chain uses TRBV29-1 and TRBJ2-1; D call uncertain. The CDR3 runs 13 residues. Germline V gene data show CDR1 as SQVTM and CDR2 as ANQGSEA. Trimming left V 2 bases short and J 4 bases short, with 9 bases between. The CDR3 region is CSVEMDTYNEQFF. The CDR3 nucleotides are TGCAGCGTTGAAATGGATACGTACAATGAGCAGTTCTTC.

This clonotype has just a few counts. V gene TRBV5-6 combines with J gene TRBJ2-1, with D possibly being TRBD1 (6 bases). This CDR3 has 15 residues. Germline CDR1 is SGHDT and CDR2 is YYEEEE. Trimming removed 5 bases at V and 7 bases at J, with 19 bases between. CDR3 region: CASSPAGRGWNEQFF. As DNA, the CDR3 is TGTGCCAGCAGTCCGGCGGGCAGGGGTTGGAATGAGCAGTTCTTC.

The gene calls are TRBV7-2 and TRBJ2-1; D gene uncertain. The V end lost 2 bases, the J end lost 0 bases, and 8 bases lay between the germline ends. This CDR3 is built from 15 residues. Germline CDR1 is SGHTA and CDR2 is FQGNSA. The CDR3 region is CASSLSRHSYNEQFF. CDR3 coding DNA: TGTGCCAGCAGCTTAAGTAGGCACTCCTACAATGAGCAGTTCTTC.

V is TRBV4-3 and J is TRBJ2-7, with unresolved D. The CDR3 spans 16 residues. Between the trimmed V and J ends, which lost 4 bases and 5 bases, there was a span of 21 bases. Germline CDR1 and CDR2: LGHNA and YSLEER. This chain's CDR3 is CASSPTPGGSLHEQYF. CDR3 coding DNA: TGCGCCAGCAGCCCTACCCCCGGCGGCAGTCTCCACGAGCAGTACTTC.

This clonotype was found many times. The chain is built from TRBV9 and TRBJ2-7; TRBD1 might be the D (6 bases). V lost 4 bases to trimming and J lost 0 bases, with 14 bases between them. The CDR3 runs to 15 residues. CDR1 is SGDLS, CDR2 YYNGEE, per germline. The CDR3 nucleotides read TGTGCCAGCAGCCCCCGGACAGACAACTCCTACGAGCAGTACTTC. This encodes CASSPRTDNSYEQYF.

This clonotype has a handful of counts. The V call is TRBV12-3 or TRBV12-4, the J call TRBJ1-2; D is unresolved. V shed 3 bases and J shed 5 bases, with 7 bases lying between them. The CDR3 is 12 amino acids. The CDR3 loop is CASSFQGYGYTF. CDR3 bases: TGTGCCAGCAGTTTCCAAGGATATGGCTACACCTTC.

Concerning this clonotype: A junction boundary mismatches the germline segment, possibly from a read error. J is TRBJ2-1 and V is TRBV5-4; 8 nucleotides align to TRBD2. The CDR3 has 12 amino acids. Germline V gene data show CDR1 as SGHNT and CDR2 as YYREEE (reference sequence). The CDR3 nucleotides read TGTGCCAGCAGCTTGGCCGGGACTAGTTGGCTCTTC. Its protein product is CASSLAGTSWLF.

The CDR3 sequence: CASSLGGTGYYGYTF. The CDR3 DNA reads TGTGCCAGCAGCTTAGGAGGGACAGGGTACTATGGCTACACCTTC. This chain uses TRBV7-2 with TRBJ1-2, with 9 nucleotides matching TRBD1. The CDR3 length is 15 residues. Looked up from germline, CDR1 is SGHTA and CDR2 is FQGNSA. V dropped 1 base and J dropped 3; count of bases not matched to a gene: 3.

This clonotype was observed a handful of times. This sequence joins TRBV20-1 and TRBJ1-1, with D possibly TRBD1 on 5 matching bases. The CDR3 length is 13 residues. Trimming took off 2 bases at V and 6 bases at J, with 13 bases between the two ends. CDR1 and CDR2 (germline): DFQATT, SNEGSKA (reference sequence). CDR3 DNA: TGCAGTGCTAGACGGGGGGTAGGTCCTGAAGCTTTCTTT. Its translation: CSARRGVGPEAFF.

The chain links TRBV25-1 to TRBJ2-7; D is unclear. The V gene's germline CDR1 is MGHDK and CDR2 SYGVNS. CDR3 length: 15 residues. Trimming pared 1 base from V and 2 bases from J, leaving 12 bases between. CDR3 amino acids: CASSEWVGPTYEQYF. In nucleotides, the CDR3 is TGTGCCAGCAGTGAATGGGTAGGGCCCACCTACGAGCAGTACTTC.

This clonotype was detected a few times. The V call is TRBV29-1, the J call TRBJ1-5; possible D gene TRBD1, 5 bases. V was pared by 7 bases and J by 3 bases, with 16 bases between. From germline, CDR1 is SQVTM and CDR2 ANQGSEA. The CDR3 spans 14 residues. CDR3 sequence reads: CSARPPGPNQPQHF. The CDR3 DNA reads as TGCAGCGCTCGGCCACCGGGGCCCAATCAGCCCCAGCATTTT.

This sequence joins TRBV20-1 and TRBJ2-5; D unclear. V was trimmed by 1 base and J by 5 bases, leaving 11 bases between them. This CDR3 has 13 amino acids. Germline assignment: CDR1 DFQATT and CDR2 SNEGSKA (reference sequence). CDR3 in amino acids: CSARVSKTETQYF. CDR3 nucleotide sequence: TGCAGTGCTAGAGTTAGTAAGACGGAGACCCAGTACTTC.

As for this clonotype: An end of the junction does not agree with germline; a read error may underlie this. The chain recombines TRBV11-2 with TRBJ2-1; D ambiguous. Germline V gene lookup returns CDR1 SGHAT and CDR2 FQNNGV. The CDR3 runs 11 residues. The CDR3 nucleotides read TGTGCCAGCAGCTTCGGAGACAAATCTACTTTC. Translation gives CASSFGDKSTF.

This clonotype was counted a few times. This sequence joins TRBV6-2 or TRBV6-3 and TRBJ1-5; TRBD1 is a possible D gene (5 bases). This CDR3 contains 17 residues. In germline, CDR1 is MNHEY, CDR2 SVGEGT. The ends were cut back, 0 bases at V and 0 bases at J, with 12 bases in the middle. Written as DNA, the CDR3 is TGTGCCAGCAGTTACTCGATGTGGGGGAATAGCAATCAGCCCCAGCATTTT. Its protein product is CASSYSMWGNSNQPQHF.